The rows below give T cell receptor beta chains drawn from one sample of a study of T cells in Graves' hyperthyroidism and ophthalmopathy. Each CDR3 protein is one row after TCRdb ran MiXCR on the multiplex PCR reads. The sample records fewer than 350,000 distinct CDR3 sequences, about 19% being singletons. The source material was blood. The receptors shown here come from a man in his forties or fifties with Graves' ophthalmopathy. The CDR3 runs from the conserved cysteine through the conserved F or W. Each record gives: clone size, J gene, CDR3 length, D gene, V gene, CDR3 DNA, CDR3 protein. The D gene is left open where the match is weak. The listing skips clone size in some rows; elsewhere it reads once, few, many or a size class.

NA TRBJ1-6 16 NA TRBV5-1 TGCGCCAGCAGCTTGGGGGCGAGCTCCTATAATTCACCCCTCCACTTT CASSLGASSYNSPLHF
many TRBJ1-4 15 NA TRBV7-8 TGTGCCAGCAGCTTATACAGGGACCCAGAACAAAAACTGTTTTTT CASSLYRDPEQKLFF
NA TRBJ2-5 14 TRBD2 TRBV28 TGTGCCAGCAGTTCACTAGCGGTGTCGGAGACCCAGTACTTC CASSSLAVSETQYF
many TRBJ2-3 12 NA TRBV7-2 TGTGCCAGCAGCGCAGGACTAGATACGCAGTATTTT CASSAGLDTQYF
NA TRBJ2-1 12 NA TRBV11-2 TGTGCCAGCAGGACGGGATGGAATGAGCAGTTCTTC CASRTGWNEQFF
many TRBJ2-4 17 TRBD1 TRBV6-9 TGTGCCAGCAGTTTTTGCGGGACAGGGATAGCCAAAAACATTCAGTACTTC CASSFCGTGIAKNIQYF
few TRBJ2-5 13 NA TRBV7-8 TGTGCCAGCAACCCTTCGGGGCGGGAGACCCAGTACTTC CASNPSGRETQYF
NA TRBJ1-5 15 TRBD1 TRBV25-1 TGTGCCAGCAGACCTCCGGGACAGGGGAATCAGCCCCAGCATTTT CASRPPGQGNQPQHF
NA TRBJ1-6 17 NA TRBV7-2 TGTGCCAGCAGCCGCGACAGCAATGGGTTCTATAATTCACCCCTCCACTTT CASSRDSNGFYNSPLHF
many TRBJ1-1 12 NA TRBV3-1 TGTGCCAGCAGCCTGGGCTCCCAAGGAGCTTTCTTT CASSLGSQGAFF
many TRBJ1-4 15 TRBD1 TRBV7-2 TGTGCCAGCAGCGAAATGGGACAGGTCGGTGAAAAACTGTTTTTT CASSEMGQVGEKLFF
many TRBJ2-7 14 NA TRBV2 TGTGCCAGCATGGAGCGGGGGACAGTTTACGAGCAGTACTTC CASMERGTVYEQYF
many TRBJ2-2 15 NA TRBV2 TGTGCCAGCAGGGAACAGGGCCCGAACACCGGGGAGCTGTTTTTT CASREQGPNTGELFF
NA TRBJ2-7 13 NA TRBV20-1 TGCAGTGCTAGCCCCTTCCGGGCGGTCGAGCAGTACTTC CSASPFRAVEQYF
few TRBJ2-1 11 NA TRBV10-3 TGTGCCATCTCAGTAGACAATGAGCAGTTCTTC CAISVDNEQFF
many TRBJ2-7 13 TRBD1 TRBV28 TGTGCCAGCAGCGCAAGGGACAGATCAAGTCGGTACTTC CASSARDRSSRYF
once TRBJ2-6 19 NA TRBV27 TGTGCCAGCTCCCTGAGGGGCGGGGCACTAGGTTCTGGGGCCAACGTCCTGACTTTC CASSLRGGALGSGANVLTF
many TRBJ1-2 13 NA TRBV7-9 TGTGCCAGCAGCTTACCGGCGGGATTTGGCTACACCTTC CASSLPAGFGYTF
many TRBJ2-1 14 NA TRBV20-1 TGCAGTGCTGAGGGACCATACGACTACAATGAGCAGTTCTTC CSAEGPYDYNEQFF
many TRBJ2-1 18 TRBD2 TRBV28 TGTGCCAGCAGTTTTACCAGGGAGGGAGCGGGAGATCTCCTTGAGCAGTTCTTC CASSFTREGAGDLLEQFF
NA TRBJ2-1 15 TRBD2 TRBV3-1 TGTGCCAGCAGCCAAGCCCGGACTAGTGGTGGCATTCAGTTCTTC CASSQARTSGGIQFF
few TRBJ2-3 17 TRBD2 TRBV10-3 TGTGCCATCAGTGGAGAGACACTAGCGGGGTACACAGATACGCAGTATTTT CAISGETLAGYTDTQYF
NA TRBJ2-2 16 TRBD1 TRBV20-1 TGCAGTGCCCCCCCCGGGACAGGGGGATTCACCGGGGAGCTGTTTTTT CSAPPGTGGFTGELFF
NA TRBJ2-3 15 TRBD1 TRBV12-3/TRBV12-4 TGTGCCAGCAGACACAGGGGTATAAGCACAGATACGCAGTATTTT CASRHRGISTDTQYF
few TRBJ2-5 16 NA TRBV6-2/TRBV6-3 TGTGCCAGCAGCCGACCCAGTGTTGGAAGAACAGAGACCCAGTACTTC CASSRPSVGRTETQYF
NA TRBJ2-6 16 TRBD1 TRBV12-3/TRBV12-4 TGTGCCAGCAGTCCGGGACAGGGCTCTGGGGCCAACGTCCTGACTTTC CASSPGQGSGANVLTF
many TRBJ1-1 15 NA TRBV30 TGTGCCTGGAGTGTCCTGGGCGAAAGTCGGGACTCAGCTTTCTTT CAWSVLGESRDSAFF
many TRBJ2-7 14 TRBD1 TRBV5-1 TGCGCCAGCAGCCCAGGACAGGGTGACTACGAGCAGTACTTC CASSPGQGDYEQYF
many TRBJ1-1 14 NA TRBV5-1 TGCGCCAGCAGCTTGGAGCCGGGTTTGACTGAAGCTTTCTTT CASSLEPGLTEAFF
NA TRBJ1-4 15 TRBD1 TRBV27 TGTGCCAGCAGTTTAGGACAGGGGACGCGGGAAAAACTGTTTTTT CASSLGQGTREKLFF
many TRBJ2-5 13 NA TRBV20-1 TGCAGTGCTAGCAGGGTTGGCCAAGAGACCCAGTACTTC CSASRVGQETQYF
few TRBJ2-7 15 TRBD1 TRBV29-1 TGCAGCGTTACCAAACCGGGACAGGGGGCCTACGAGCAGTACTTC CSVTKPGQGAYEQYF
NA TRBJ2-7 15 TRBD2 TRBV9 TGTGCCAGCAGCCAGAGCGGGGTAGAAACCTACGAGCAGTACTTC CASSQSGVETYEQYF
NA TRBJ1-2 12 NA TRBV19 TGTGCCAGTACCGCAGCTAACTATGGCTACACCTTC CASTAANYGYTF
NA TRBJ2-3 14 NA TRBV11-2 TGTGCCAGCAGCCAAGTGGACCGATTTGGGACGCAGTATTTT CASSQVDRFGTQYF
few TRBJ1-1 12 NA TRBV5-1 TGCGCCAGCAGCTTGGGGAAAACTGAAGCTTTCTTT CASSLGKTEAFF
NA TRBJ1-4 13 TRBD1 TRBV20-1 TGCAGTGCTCTCAGGGGGTCTAATGAAAAACTGTTTTTT CSALRGSNEKLFF
NA TRBJ2-1 16 TRBD2 TRBV2 TGTGCCAGCAGAGGATCTAGCGGGAGGTTGCACAATGAGCAGTTCTTC CASRGSSGRLHNEQFF
many TRBJ2-3 13 NA TRBV29-1 TGCAGCGTTGAAGACAGGGTCACAGATACGCAGTATTTT CSVEDRVTDTQYF
many TRBJ2-1 15 TRBD1 TRBV5-5 TGTGCCAGCAGCTTGGGGACAGGGTTAGGGAATGAGCAGTTCTTC CASSLGTGLGNEQFF
few TRBJ2-2 17 TRBD1 TRBV28 TGTGCCAGCAGTCTCCCGGGTGGGACAGGCTGGGCTCGGCAGCTGTTTTTT CASSLPGGTGWARQLFF
NA TRBJ2-7 13 NA TRBV4-1 TGCGCCAGCAGCCAAGACCAATCCTACGAGCAGTACTTC CASSQDQSYEQYF
many TRBJ2-7 11 NA TRBV20-1 TGCAGTGCTAGAGTGGAGGACGAGCAGTACTTC CSARVEDEQYF
NA TRBJ1-2 14 NA TRBV7-3 TGTGCCAGCAGCCGGAATGCGGGGCTGGGTGGCTACACCTTC CASSRNAGLGGYTF
few TRBJ1-5 14 NA TRBV20-1 TGCAGTGCCCCAGGAGTCGGTGGCAATCAGCCCCAGCATTTT CSAPGVGGNQPQHF
NA TRBJ2-7 16 TRBD1 TRBV7-4 TGTGCCAGCAGCCGAGGGGGGGGGACAGGGGCCTACGAGCAGTACTTC CASSRGGGTGAYEQYF
NA TRBJ2-1 16 NA TRBV28 TGTGCCAGCAGTTCCCCCTCCCCACTGTCCTACGATGAGCAGTTCTTC CASSSPSPLSYDEQFF
many TRBJ2-7 14 TRBD2 TRBV11-2 TGTGCCAGCAGACTGACTAGCGGCAGATACGAGCAGTACTTC CASRLTSGRYEQYF
few TRBJ1-1 13 TRBD1 TRBV6-1 TGTGCCAGCAGGGACAGGGCCGCCACTGAAGCTTTCTTT CASRDRAATEAFF
NA TRBJ2-1 16 TRBD2 TRBV24-1 TGTGCCACCAGTGCCCGGGGTAGCGGGAGTTACAATGAGCAGTTCTTC CATSARGSGSYNEQFF
many TRBJ2-7 12 TRBD2 TRBV20-1 TGCAGCACCGGACTAGCGGGAGACGTGCAGTACTTC CSTGLAGDVQYF
many TRBJ1-1 15 NA TRBV5-6 TGTGCCAGCAGCCTACCGGGAGGCAGATCTACTGAAGCTTTCTTT CASSLPGGRSTEAFF
NA TRBJ2-5 14 NA TRBV2 TGTGCCAGCAGCTTGGCCGGATTCGTGGAGACCCAGTACTTC CASSLAGFVETQYF